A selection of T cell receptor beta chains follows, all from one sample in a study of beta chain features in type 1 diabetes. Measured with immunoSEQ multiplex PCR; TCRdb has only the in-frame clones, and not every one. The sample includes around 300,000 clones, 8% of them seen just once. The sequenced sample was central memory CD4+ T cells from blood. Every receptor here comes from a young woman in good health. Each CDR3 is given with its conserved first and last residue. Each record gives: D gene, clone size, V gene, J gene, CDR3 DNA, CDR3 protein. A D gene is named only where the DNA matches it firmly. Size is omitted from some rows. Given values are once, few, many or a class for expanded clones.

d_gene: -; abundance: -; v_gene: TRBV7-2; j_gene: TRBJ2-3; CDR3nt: TGTGCCAGCAGCTCCGGTAGTACTAGGGGTGGAGATACGCAGTATTTT; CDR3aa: CASSSGSTRGGDTQYF
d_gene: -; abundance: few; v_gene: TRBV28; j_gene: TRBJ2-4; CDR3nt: TGTGCCAGCAGTTTTTTGGGACGGGAAAACATTCAGTACTTC; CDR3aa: CASSFLGRENIQYF
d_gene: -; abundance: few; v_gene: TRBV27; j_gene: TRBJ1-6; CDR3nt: TGTGCCAGCAGTTTGACAGGACGGAGGGATTCACCCCTCCACTTT; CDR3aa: CASSLTGRRDSPLHF
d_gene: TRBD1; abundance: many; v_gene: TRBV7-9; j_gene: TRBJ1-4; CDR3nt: TGTGCCAGCAGCTCGGGACAGGGGAATGAAAAACTGTTTTTT; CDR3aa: CASSSGQGNEKLFF
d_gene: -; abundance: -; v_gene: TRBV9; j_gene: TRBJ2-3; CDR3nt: TGTGCCAGCAGCGTAGGGGGACTTAGCACAGATACGCAGTATTTT; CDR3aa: CASSVGGLSTDTQYF
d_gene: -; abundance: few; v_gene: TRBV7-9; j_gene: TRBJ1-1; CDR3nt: TGTGCCAGCAGCTTAGCAGGGAACACTGAAGCTTTCTTT; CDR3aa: CASSLAGNTEAFF
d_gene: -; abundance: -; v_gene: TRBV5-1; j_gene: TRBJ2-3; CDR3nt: TGCGCCAGCAGTAATCGGGGAACGACAGATACGCAGTATTTT; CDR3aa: CASSNRGTTDTQYF
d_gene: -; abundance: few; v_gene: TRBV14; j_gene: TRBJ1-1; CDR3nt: TGTGCCAGCAGTCTTCAGCCCGGGGGGCGCGGGGGTGAAGCTTTCTTT; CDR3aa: CASSLQPGGRGGEAFF
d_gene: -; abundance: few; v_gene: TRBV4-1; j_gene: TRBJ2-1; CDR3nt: TGCGCCAGCAGCCAAGAGGGGGACTCCTACAATGAGCAGTTCTTC; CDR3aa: CASSQEGDSYNEQFF
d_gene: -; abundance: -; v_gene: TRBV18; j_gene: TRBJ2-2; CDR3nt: TGTGCCAGCTCACATTTCACCGGGGAGCTGTTTTTT; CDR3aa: CASSHFTGELFF
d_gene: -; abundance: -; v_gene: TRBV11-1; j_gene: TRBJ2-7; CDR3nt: TGTGCCAGCAGCTTAGACAGGGCGAGGTCCTACGAGCAGTACTTC; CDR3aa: CASSLDRARSYEQYF
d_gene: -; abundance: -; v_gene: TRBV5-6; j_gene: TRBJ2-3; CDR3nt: TGTGCCAGCAGCTTGGTACCCTTTGGCGGCACAGATACGCAGTATTTT; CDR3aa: CASSLVPFGGTDTQYF
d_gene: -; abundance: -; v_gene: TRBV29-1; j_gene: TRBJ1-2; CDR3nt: TGCAGCGTTGACGGGCCACAGCTTAACTATGGCTACACCTTC; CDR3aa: CSVDGPQLNYGYTF
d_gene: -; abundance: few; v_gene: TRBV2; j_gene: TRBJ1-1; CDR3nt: TGTGCCAGCAGTGAACGGTGGAACACTGAAGCTTTCTTT; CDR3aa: CASSERWNTEAFF
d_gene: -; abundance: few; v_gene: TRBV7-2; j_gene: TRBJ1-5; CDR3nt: TGTGCCAGCAGCTTAGTACGTAGGGAGCCCCAGCATTTT; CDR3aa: CASSLVRREPQHF
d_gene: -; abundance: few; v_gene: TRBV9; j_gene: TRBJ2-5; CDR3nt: TGTGCCAGCAGCGTAGATGCACGGGGTGGGGTTAGGACCCAGTACTTC; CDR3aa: CASSVDARGGVRTQYF
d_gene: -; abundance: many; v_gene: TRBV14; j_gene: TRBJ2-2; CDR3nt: TGTGCCAGCAGCCAAGGGCAGTCCCGAGTCACCGGGGAGCTGTTTTTT; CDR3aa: CASSQGQSRVTGELFF
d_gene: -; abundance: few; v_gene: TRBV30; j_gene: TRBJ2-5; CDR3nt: TGTGCCTGGACGCTTGGAGAGACCCAGTACTTC; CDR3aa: CAWTLGETQYF
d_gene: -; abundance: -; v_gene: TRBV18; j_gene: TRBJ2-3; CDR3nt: TGTGCCAGCTCACCAGAGACAGATACGCAGTATTTT; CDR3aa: CASSPETDTQYF
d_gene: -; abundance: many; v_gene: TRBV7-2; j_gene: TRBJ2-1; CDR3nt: TGTGCCAGCAGCTTACGCAATTTCAATGAGCAGTTCTTC; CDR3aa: CASSLRNFNEQFF
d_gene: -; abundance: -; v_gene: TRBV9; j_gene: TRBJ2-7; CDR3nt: TGTGCCAGCAGCGTTGCCGGGGCTTACTCCTACGAGCAGTACTTC; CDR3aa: CASSVAGAYSYEQYF
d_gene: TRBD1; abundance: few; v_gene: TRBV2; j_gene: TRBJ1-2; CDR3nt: TGTGCCCTACAGGGGATGGCTAACTATGGCTACACCTTC; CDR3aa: CALQGMANYGYTF
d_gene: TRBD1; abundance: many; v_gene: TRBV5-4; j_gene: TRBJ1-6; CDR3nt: TGTGCCAGCAGCGCCGTAGGGGGCGGGTCACCCCTCCACTTT; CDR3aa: CASSAVGGGSPLHF
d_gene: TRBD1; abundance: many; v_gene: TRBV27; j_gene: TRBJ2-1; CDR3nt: TGTGCCAGCAGATCGGGACAGGCCAATGAGCAGTTCTTC; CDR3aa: CASRSGQANEQFF
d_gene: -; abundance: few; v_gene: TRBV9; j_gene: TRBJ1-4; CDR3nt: TGTGCCAGCAGCGCGAGAATCGGGGGCGCGGTTTCGGGTAGACTGTTTTTT; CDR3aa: CASSARIGGAVSGRLFF
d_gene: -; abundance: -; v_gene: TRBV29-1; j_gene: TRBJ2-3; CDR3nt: TGCAGCGGGGCTCGCTCTAGCACAGATACGCAGTATTTT; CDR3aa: CSGARSSTDTQYF
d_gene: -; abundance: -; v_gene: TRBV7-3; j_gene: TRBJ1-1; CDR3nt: TGTGCCAGCAGCTTGACAGCCTTGAACACTGAAGCTTTCTTT; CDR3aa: CASSLTALNTEAFF
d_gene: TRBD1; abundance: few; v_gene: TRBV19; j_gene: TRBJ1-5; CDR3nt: TGTGCCAGTAGTAATGCAGGGGGGGGTCAGCCCCAGCATTTT; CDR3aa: CASSNAGGGQPQHF
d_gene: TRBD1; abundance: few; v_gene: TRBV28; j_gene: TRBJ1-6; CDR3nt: TGTGCCAGCAGTCTCCTGAGGACAGGTTATAATTCACCCCTCCACTTT; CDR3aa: CASSLLRTGYNSPLHF